A selection of T cell receptor beta chains follows, all from one sample in a study of regulatory T cells in long-lasting Graves disease. Via MiXCR, TCRdb re-called the multiplex PCR reads, giving one row per CDR3 protein. The data hold some 350,000 distinct CDR3 sequences, with 15% to 20% observed a single time. The same data also went into a second study, on T cells in Graves' hyperthyroidism and ophthalmopathy.

The sample here was peripheral blood mononuclear cells (PBMCs), taken at new diagnosis, from a patient treated with antithyroid drugs. The receptors were sampled from a woman between 18 and 30 years old with Graves disease. CDR3s include the opening cysteine and the closing phenylalanine or tryptophan. The D gene is left open where the match is weak. Clone size, where shown, is once, few, many, or a class for clones that have expanded.

>TRBV4-1|TRBJ1-2|-|few
TGCGCCAGCAGCCAAGTTGATGGGGGTAACTATGGCTACACCTTC
CASSQVDGGNYGYTF
>TRBV18|TRBJ2-1|TRBD2|many
TGTGCCAGCTTCCCGGGACTAGCGGGGGGTGAGCAGTTCTTC
CASFPGLAGGEQFF
>TRBV19|TRBJ2-3|-|-
TGTGCCAGTAGTACACAGACTACCACAGATACGCAGTATTTT
CASSTQTTTDTQYF
>TRBV20-1|TRBJ1-2|-|many
TGCAGTGCTAGAGCCCATACAGGGAACTATGGCTACACCTTC
CSARAHTGNYGYTF
>TRBV11-2|TRBJ1-3|-|-
TGTGCCAGCAACAAGGGGGGGCAGGGCCGTAACACCATATATTTT
CASNKGGQGRNTIYF
>TRBV7-3|TRBJ1-1|-|-
TGTGCCAGCAGCTTTACACCCGGGCTGAACACTGAAGCTTTCTTT
CASSFTPGLNTEAFF
>TRBV11-2|TRBJ2-3|-|many
TGTGCCAGCAGCATCTACTCCCACACAGATACGCAGTATTTT
CASSIYSHTDTQYF
>TRBV7-3|TRBJ2-3|-|many
TGTGCCAGCAGTAGACACGGCGCAGATACGCAGTATTTT
CASSRHGADTQYF
>TRBV6-5|TRBJ2-7|-|many
TGTGCCAGCAGTTATCTCGGACGAGAAGCCGAGCAGTACTTC
CASSYLGREAEQYF
>TRBV28|TRBJ1-6|TRBD1|many
TGTGCCAGCAGTTTAAACGTAGGGGGCCATTCACCCCTCCACTTT
CASSLNVGGHSPLHF
>TRBV4-2|TRBJ2-7|TRBD2|-
TGTGCCAGCAGCACCCTCCTAGCGGAATCCTACGAGCAGTACTTC
CASSTLLAESYEQYF
>TRBV10-3|TRBJ2-1|TRBD2|-
TGTGCCATCAGTGAGTCCATAGCGGGGGGGGACAATGAGCAGTTCTTC
CAISESIAGGDNEQFF
>TRBV5-1|TRBJ2-3|-|-
TGCGCCAGCAGCTTCCCGGCCACAGATACGCAGTATTTT
CASSFPATDTQYF
>TRBV7-8|TRBJ2-5|TRBD2|many
TGTGCCAGCGTCTGGGAGGGCGCCACACCGGGGACCCAGTACTTC
CASVWEGATPGTQYF
>TRBV9|TRBJ1-5|-|-
TGTGCCAGCAGCGTAGCTGGGCATAGCAATCAGCCCCAGCATTTT
CASSVAGHSNQPQHF
>TRBV3-1|TRBJ2-7|TRBD1|many
TGTGCCAGCAGCCCCGACTCCGGGACAGACACCTACGAGCAGTACTTC
CASSPDSGTDTYEQYF
>TRBV16|TRBJ1-5|-|many
TGTGCCAGCAGCCGAGCGACAAGAGGCAATCAGCCCCAGCATTTT
CASSRATRGNQPQHF
>TRBV3-1|TRBJ2-7|TRBD2|many
TGTGCCAGCAGCCACCGGGGGACTAGCGGGCAAAAACCCTACGAGCAGTACTTC
CASSHRGTSGQKPYEQYF
>TRBV5-1|TRBJ1-2|-|-
TGCGCCAGCAGCTTACAGACAGGCCCCTATGGCTACACCTTC
CASSLQTGPYGYTF
>TRBV29-1|TRBJ2-1|TRBD2|-
TGCAGCGTTCCGGGACTAGCTTTTCAGTTCTTC
CSVPGLAFQFF
>TRBV27|TRBJ2-5|-|-
TGTGCCAGCAGCTTGGGGTTGGGGTACCAAGAGACCCAGTACTTC
CASSLGLGYQETQYF
>TRBV7-7|TRBJ1-6|TRBD1|many
TGTGCTAGCAGCTTACATGGGGACAGGGGACTGAGCTCCTATAATTCACCCCTCCACTTT
CASSLHGDRGLSSYNSPLHF
>TRBV9|TRBJ2-2|TRBD2|-
TGTGCCAGCAGCGTCGCGGTAGCGGGAGGAGGGACCGGGGAGCTGTTTTTT
CASSVAVAGGGTGELFF
>TRBV28|TRBJ2-3|TRBD2|-
TGTGCCAGCAGATCCCCTAGCGGGGGGGCCGCGACAGATACGCAGTATTTT
CASRSPSGGAATDTQYF